Sequencing of this T cell receptor (beta chain) was carried out in a study of T cells after yellow fever vaccination. Template switching with 5'RACE generated the TCR cDNA and added a universal primer site and UMIs. TCRdb re-analysed the 5' RACE reads in MiXCR, keeping a single row per CDR3 protein. Of 150,000 or so distinct CDR3 sequences listed, about 6.9% are singletons. Trimming cost V 6 bases and J 2 bases, with 9 bases left between them. CDR1 and CDR2 (germline): MNHEY, SMNVEV (reference sequence). The CDR3 is made up of 13 amino acids. In this sample, this clonotype turned up many times. The sequence came from a young man who received the YFV17D yellow fever vaccine. The V and J genes are TRBV27 and TRBJ2-3; no reliable D call. The source material was CD4+ T cells sorted from PBMCs, sampled 10 days after the yellow fever booster vaccination. The CDR3 DNA reads TGTGCCAGCAGAGTCAGATCCACAGATACGCAGTATTTT. The encoded protein is CASRVRSTDTQYF.